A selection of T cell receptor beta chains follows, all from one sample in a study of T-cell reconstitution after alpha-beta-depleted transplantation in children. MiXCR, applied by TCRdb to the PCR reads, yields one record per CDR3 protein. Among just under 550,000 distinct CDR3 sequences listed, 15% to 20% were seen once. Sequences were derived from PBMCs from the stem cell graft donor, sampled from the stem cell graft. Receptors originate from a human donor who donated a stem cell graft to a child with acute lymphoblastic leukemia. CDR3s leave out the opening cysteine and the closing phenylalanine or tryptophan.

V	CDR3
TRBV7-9	ASRNAQGASGRSYEQY
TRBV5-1	ASSGGQGNNEKLF
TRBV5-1	ASSLDSWTRHYGYT
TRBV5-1	ASSLSRTGNTGELF
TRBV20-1	GPTPGMMYNEQF
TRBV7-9	ASSLGDYRSTDTQY
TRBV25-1	ASSPTGTETQY
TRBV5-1	ASSLGETTYNEQF
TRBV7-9	ASSSDRGFEQF
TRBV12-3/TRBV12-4	ASRRDHEQY
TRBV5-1	ASSIPLAGENEQF
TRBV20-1	SARVGSPGRANEQF
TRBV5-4	ASSHGPKTGGPEQF
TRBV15	ASRTSGRAFNTGELF
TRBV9	ASSVRDSIFLNTEAF
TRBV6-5	ASSYSGTTNEQF
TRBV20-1	SAKLGGTQY
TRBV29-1	SVEGGREGHEQY
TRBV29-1	SVEDPRGTGELF
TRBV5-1	ASSTGTSGILQF
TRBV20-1	SARDLGQGDYNEQF
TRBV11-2	ASSLGPDRGAKNIQY
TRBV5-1	ASSFEGAGTYGYT
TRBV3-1	ASSQVGQGLIYEQY
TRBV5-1	ASSLAGDWYNEQF